The rows below give T cell receptor beta chains drawn from one sample of a study of B cell selection in AIRE deficiency. Assay: immunoSEQ multiplex PCR; the TCRdb copy retains only in-frame clones and omits some. Of 20,000 to 25,000 clones in the sample, about 95% were seen once. Sequenced material: CD4+CD127+ conventional T cells sorted from PBMCs. All receptors derive from a human donor in good health. The CDR3 runs from the conserved cysteine through the conserved F or W. D genes are given only for firm matches. Part of the rows lack a size; the others show once, few, many or a class for expanded clones.

clone_size: -; d_call: -; v_call: TRBV6-1; j_call: TRBJ1-2; cdr3_nt: TGTGCCAGCAGTGAAGCGCTGGGAAGCGACGTCTATGGCTACACCTTC; cdr3_aa: CASSEALGSDVYGYTF
clone_size: -; d_call: -; v_call: TRBV5-1; j_call: TRBJ1-2; cdr3_nt: TGCGCCAGCAGTCTGAGAGTGAACTATGGCTACACCTTC; cdr3_aa: CASSLRVNYGYTF
clone_size: -; d_call: TRBD2; v_call: TRBV28; j_call: TRBJ2-5; cdr3_nt: TGTGCCAGCAGTTTATCGTCTAGCGGATTCAGGACCCAGTACTTC; cdr3_aa: CASSLSSSGFRTQYF
clone_size: -; d_call: -; v_call: TRBV18; j_call: TRBJ2-5; cdr3_nt: TGTGCCAGCTCTACGACAGGACACCAAGAGACCCAGTACTTC; cdr3_aa: CASSTTGHQETQYF
clone_size: -; d_call: -; v_call: TRBV6-5; j_call: TRBJ2-2; cdr3_nt: TGTGCCAGCAGTAAGCAGGGGGGGGACGGGGAGCTGTTTTTT; cdr3_aa: CASSKQGGDGELFF
clone_size: once; d_call: -; v_call: TRBV21-1; j_call: TRBJ2-7; cdr3_nt: TGTGCCAGAAGACAGGGAGCCTACGAGCAGTACTTC; cdr3_aa: CARRQGAYEQYF
clone_size: -; d_call: -; v_call: TRBV7-2; j_call: TRBJ2-1; cdr3_nt: TGTGCCAGCAGCCCCGGGACAAAAGTCAATGAGCAGTTCTTC; cdr3_aa: CASSPGTKVNEQFF
clone_size: -; d_call: -; v_call: TRBV14; j_call: TRBJ1-2; cdr3_nt: TGTGCCAGCAGCCAAGGGGAGGGCGCATTGTTTTCCGAAAACTATGGCTACACCTTC; cdr3_aa: CASSQGEGALFSENYGYTF
clone_size: -; d_call: TRBD2; v_call: TRBV10-3; j_call: TRBJ2-1; cdr3_nt: TGTGCCATCAGCCCCGGGACTAGCGGTCGAGGGGCCTACAATGAGCAGTTCTTC; cdr3_aa: CAISPGTSGRGAYNEQFF
clone_size: -; d_call: -; v_call: TRBV28; j_call: TRBJ2-2; cdr3_nt: TGTGCCAGCAGTTTAGGGAGCCCGAACACCGGGGAGCTGTTTTTT; cdr3_aa: CASSLGSPNTGELFF
clone_size: -; d_call: -; v_call: TRBV7-2; j_call: TRBJ1-2; cdr3_nt: TGTGCCAGCAGGGATACACAAGGGTACGTTGGCTACACCTTC; cdr3_aa: CASRDTQGYVGYTF
clone_size: -; d_call: -; v_call: TRBV6-1; j_call: TRBJ2-1; cdr3_nt: TGTGCCAGCAGTGAAGGGGGCGGTGCCTACAATGAGCAGTTCTTC; cdr3_aa: CASSEGGGAYNEQFF
clone_size: -; d_call: -; v_call: TRBV5-1; j_call: TRBJ1-3; cdr3_nt: TGCGCCAGCAGCTTGGGGGCAGAGGGAAACACCATATATTTT; cdr3_aa: CASSLGAEGNTIYF
clone_size: once; d_call: TRBD2; v_call: TRBV2; j_call: TRBJ2-3; cdr3_nt: TGTGCCTGCCCCGGGGGGGATACGCAGTATTTT; cdr3_aa: CACPGGDTQYF
clone_size: few; d_call: -; v_call: TRBV5-1; j_call: TRBJ2-1; cdr3_nt: TGCGCCAGCACCTCCCAGCGGAGCTCCTACAATGAGCAGTTCTTC; cdr3_aa: CASTSQRSSYNEQFF
clone_size: -; d_call: -; v_call: TRBV5-8; j_call: TRBJ1-5; cdr3_nt: TGTGCCAGCAGCTTCCTAGGGTTGGGCAATCAGCCCCAGCATTTT; cdr3_aa: CASSFLGLGNQPQHF